The source of this TCR beta chain is a study of OX40 agonist ivuxolimab in advanced cancers. At the level of the study: The study treated patients with ivuxolimab, an agonistic anti-OX40 (CD134) antibody.

V dropped 8 bases and J dropped 1 base, with 19 bases sitting between them. This CDR3 region has 16 residues. Germline lookup yields CDR1 ENHRY and CDR2 SYGVKD. Method: immunoSEQ multiplex PCR; TCRdb's copy keeps in-frame clones and lacks some. Among under 70,000 clones listed, approximately 92% were seen once. Sequenced material: CD4+ or CD8+ T cells sorted from blood, taken in a trial of the OX40 agonist ivuxolimab. V is TRBV10-3 and J is TRBJ2-3; perhaps TRBD2 as D (6 bases). The sequence derives from an adult with an advanced solid tumor such as melanoma, head and neck, liver or kidney cancer. CDR3: CAISPGGDLGTDTQYF. CDR3 nucleotides: TGTGCCATCTCCCCCGGGGGAGACTTAGGCACAGATACGCAGTATTTT.